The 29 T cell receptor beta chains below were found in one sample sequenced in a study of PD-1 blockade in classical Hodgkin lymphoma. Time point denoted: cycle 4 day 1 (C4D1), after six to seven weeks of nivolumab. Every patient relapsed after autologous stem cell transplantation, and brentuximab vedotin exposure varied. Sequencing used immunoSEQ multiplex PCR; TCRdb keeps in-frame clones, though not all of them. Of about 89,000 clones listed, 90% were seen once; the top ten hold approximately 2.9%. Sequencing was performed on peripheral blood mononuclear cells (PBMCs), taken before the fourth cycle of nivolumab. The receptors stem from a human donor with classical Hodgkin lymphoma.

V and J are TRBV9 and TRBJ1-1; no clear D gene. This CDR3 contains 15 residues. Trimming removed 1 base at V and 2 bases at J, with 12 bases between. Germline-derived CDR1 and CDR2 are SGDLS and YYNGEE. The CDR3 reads CASSVQDPSNTEAFF. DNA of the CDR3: TGTGCCAGCAGCGTACAGGACCCCTCAAACACTGAAGCTTTCTTT.

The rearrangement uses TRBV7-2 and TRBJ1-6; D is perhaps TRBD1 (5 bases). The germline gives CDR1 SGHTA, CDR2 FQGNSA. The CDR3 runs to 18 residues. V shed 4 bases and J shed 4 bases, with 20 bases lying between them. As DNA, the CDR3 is TGTGCCAGCAGCTCCCCCGGTGGGGGGACCCCTTATAATTCACCCCTCCACTTT. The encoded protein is CASSSPGGGTPYNSPLHF.

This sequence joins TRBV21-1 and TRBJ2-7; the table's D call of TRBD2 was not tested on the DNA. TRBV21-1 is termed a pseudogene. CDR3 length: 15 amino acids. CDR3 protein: CASSTRTEGPYEQYF. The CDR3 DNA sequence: TGTGCCAGCAGCACCAGGACGGAGGGCCCCTACGAGCAGTACTTC.

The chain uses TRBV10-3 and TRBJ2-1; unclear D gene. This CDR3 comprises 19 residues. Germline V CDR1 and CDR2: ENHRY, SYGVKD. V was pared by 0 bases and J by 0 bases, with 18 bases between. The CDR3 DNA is TGTGCCATCAGTGAGTCGATATCGGTTAGGACGAGCTCCTACAATGAGCAGTTCTTC. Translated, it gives CAISESISVRTSSYNEQFF.

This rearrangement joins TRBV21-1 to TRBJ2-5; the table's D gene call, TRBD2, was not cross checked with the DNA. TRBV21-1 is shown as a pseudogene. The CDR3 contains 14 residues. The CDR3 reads CASSKGLLQETQYF. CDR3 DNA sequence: TGTGCCAGCAGCAAAGGACTCCTCCAAGAGACCCAGTACTTC.

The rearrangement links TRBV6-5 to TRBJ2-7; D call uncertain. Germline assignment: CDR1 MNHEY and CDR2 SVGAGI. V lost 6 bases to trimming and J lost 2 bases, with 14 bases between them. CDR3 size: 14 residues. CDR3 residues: CASSLDRHPYEQYF. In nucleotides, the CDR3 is TGTGCCAGCAGCCTTGACCGCCACCCCTACGAGCAGTACTTC.

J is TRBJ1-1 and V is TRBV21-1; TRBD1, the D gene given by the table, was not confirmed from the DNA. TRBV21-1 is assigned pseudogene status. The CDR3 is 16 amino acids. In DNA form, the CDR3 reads TGTGCCAGCAGCCCTGACAGGGGCCCGAGCTGGGCTGAAGCTTTCTTT. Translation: CASSPDRGPSWAEAFF.

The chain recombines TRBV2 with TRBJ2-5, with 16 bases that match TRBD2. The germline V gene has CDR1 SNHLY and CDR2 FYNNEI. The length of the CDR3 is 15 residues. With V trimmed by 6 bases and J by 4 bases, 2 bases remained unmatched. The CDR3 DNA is TGTGCCAGCAGCGGGACTAGCGGGGGGGCAGAGACCCAGTACTTC. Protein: CASSGTSGGAETQYF.

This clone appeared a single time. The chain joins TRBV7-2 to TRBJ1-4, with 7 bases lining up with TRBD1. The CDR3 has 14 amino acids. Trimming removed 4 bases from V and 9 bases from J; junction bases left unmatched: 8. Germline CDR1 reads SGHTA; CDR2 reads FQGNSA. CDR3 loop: CASSSRQGIQKLFF. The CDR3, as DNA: TGTGCCAGCAGCTCTAGACAGGGTATCCAAAAACTGTTTTTT.

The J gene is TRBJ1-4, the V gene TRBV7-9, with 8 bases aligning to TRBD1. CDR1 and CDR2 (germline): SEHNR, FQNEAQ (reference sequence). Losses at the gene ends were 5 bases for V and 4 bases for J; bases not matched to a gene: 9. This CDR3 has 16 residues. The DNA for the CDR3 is TGTGCCAGCAGCCGACGGTCGGACAGGGTTAATGAAAAACTGTTTTTT. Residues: CASSRRSDRVNEKLFF.

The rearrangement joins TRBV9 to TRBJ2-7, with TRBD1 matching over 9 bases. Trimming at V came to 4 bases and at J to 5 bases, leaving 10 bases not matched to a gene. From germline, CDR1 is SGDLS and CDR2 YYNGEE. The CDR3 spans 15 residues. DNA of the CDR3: TGTGCCAGCAGCCCTAGGGGACAGGGAACGGACGAGCAGTACTTC. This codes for CASSPRGQGTDEQYF.

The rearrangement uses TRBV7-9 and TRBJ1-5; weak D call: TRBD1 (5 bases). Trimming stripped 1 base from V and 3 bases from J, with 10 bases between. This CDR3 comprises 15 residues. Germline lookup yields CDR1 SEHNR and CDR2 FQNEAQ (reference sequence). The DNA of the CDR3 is TGTGCCAGCAGCTTAGATCCAGGGTCCAATCAGCCCCAGCATTTT. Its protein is CASSLDPGSNQPQHF.

This CDR3 is CASSLDRNQPQHF. The CDR3 region has the DNA TGTGCCAGCAGCTTAGACAGAAATCAGCCCCAGCATTTT. This sequence joins TRBV7-8 and TRBJ1-5; D is unresolved. The CDR3 loop spans 13 amino acids. Looked up from germline, CDR1 is SGHVS and CDR2 is FQNEAQ. V lost 1 base to trimming and J lost 4 bases, with 5 bases between them.

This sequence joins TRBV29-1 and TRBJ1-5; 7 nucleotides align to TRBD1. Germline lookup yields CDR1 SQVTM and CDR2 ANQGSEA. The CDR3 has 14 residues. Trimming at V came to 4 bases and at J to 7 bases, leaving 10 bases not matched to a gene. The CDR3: CSVAAGTEAQPQHF. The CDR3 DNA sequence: TGCAGCGTTGCCGCGGGGACAGAAGCGCAGCCCCAGCATTTT.

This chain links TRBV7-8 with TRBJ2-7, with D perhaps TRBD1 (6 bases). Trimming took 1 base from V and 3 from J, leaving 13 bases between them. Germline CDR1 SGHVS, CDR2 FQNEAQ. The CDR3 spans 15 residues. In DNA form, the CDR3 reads TGTGCCAGCAGCTTAGATGTGGGGGCATTCTACGAGCAGTACTTC. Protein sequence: CASSLDVGAFYEQYF. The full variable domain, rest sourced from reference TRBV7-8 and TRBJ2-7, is GAGVSQSPRYKVAKRGQDVALRCDPISGHVSLFWYQQALGQGPEFLTYFQNEAQLDKSGLPSDRFFAERPEGSVSTLKIQRTQQEDSAVYLCASSLDVGAFYEQYFGPGTRLTVT.

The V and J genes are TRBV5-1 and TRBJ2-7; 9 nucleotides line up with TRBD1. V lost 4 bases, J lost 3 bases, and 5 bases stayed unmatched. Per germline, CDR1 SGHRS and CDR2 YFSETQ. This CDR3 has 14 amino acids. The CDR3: CASSIGQGIYEQYF. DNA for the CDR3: TGCGCCAGCAGCATAGGACAGGGGATCTACGAGCAGTACTTC.

The CDR3 DNA reads TGTGCCAGCAGCATGGGACAGGGGATAGGAAACACCATATATTTT. It is translated as CASSMGQGIGNTIYF. The rearrangement links TRBV7-9 to TRBJ1-3, with 10 bases lining up with TRBD1. The CDR3 spans 15 residues. V shed 5 bases and J 4 bases; nucleotides not matched to a gene: 5. CDR1 and CDR2 from the germline V gene are SEHNR and FQNEAQ (reference sequence).

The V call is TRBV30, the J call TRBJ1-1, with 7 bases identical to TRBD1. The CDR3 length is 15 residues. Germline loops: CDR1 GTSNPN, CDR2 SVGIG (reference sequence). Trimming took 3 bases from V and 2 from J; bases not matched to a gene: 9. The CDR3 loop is CAWSPKQGFNTEAFF. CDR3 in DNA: TGTGCCTGGAGCCCCAAACAGGGGTTTAACACTGAAGCTTTCTTT.

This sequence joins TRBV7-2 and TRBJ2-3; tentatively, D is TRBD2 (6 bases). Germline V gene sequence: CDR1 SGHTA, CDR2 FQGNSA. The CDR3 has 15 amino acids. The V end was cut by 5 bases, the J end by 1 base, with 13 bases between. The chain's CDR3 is CASSLLRERTDTQYF. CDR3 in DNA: TGTGCCAGCAGCCTATTGCGGGAACGCACAGATACGCAGTATTTT.

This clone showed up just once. The CDR3 spells CASSTDHNEQFF. The CDR3 nucleotides are TGTGCCAGCAGCACCGACCACAATGAGCAGTTCTTC. The J gene is TRBJ2-1, the V gene TRBV7-9; D remains ambiguous. The CDR3 has 12 amino acids. Trimming shortened V by 5 bases and J by 5 bases, and 7 bases separated the two germline ends. Per germline, CDR1 SEHNR and CDR2 FQNEAQ (reference sequence).

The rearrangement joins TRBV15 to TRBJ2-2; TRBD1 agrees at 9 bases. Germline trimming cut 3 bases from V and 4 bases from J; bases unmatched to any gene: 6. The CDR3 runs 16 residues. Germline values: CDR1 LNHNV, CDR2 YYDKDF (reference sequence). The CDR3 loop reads CATSSWDRDGTGELFF. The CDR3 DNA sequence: TGTGCCACCAGCAGTTGGGACAGGGATGGCACCGGGGAGCTGTTTTTT.

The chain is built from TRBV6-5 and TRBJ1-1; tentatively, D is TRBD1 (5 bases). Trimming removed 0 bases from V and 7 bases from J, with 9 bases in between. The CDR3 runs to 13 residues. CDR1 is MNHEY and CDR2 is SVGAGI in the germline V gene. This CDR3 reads CASSYSRGLEAFF. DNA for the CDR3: TGTGCCAGCAGTTACTCGAGGGGCCTTGAAGCTTTCTTT.

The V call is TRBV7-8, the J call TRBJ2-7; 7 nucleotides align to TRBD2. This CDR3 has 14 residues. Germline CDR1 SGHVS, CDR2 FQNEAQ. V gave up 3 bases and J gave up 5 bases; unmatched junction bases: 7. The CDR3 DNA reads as TGTGCCAGCAGCTTCCCCGGGACTATTAACGAGCAGTACTTC. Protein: CASSFPGTINEQYF.

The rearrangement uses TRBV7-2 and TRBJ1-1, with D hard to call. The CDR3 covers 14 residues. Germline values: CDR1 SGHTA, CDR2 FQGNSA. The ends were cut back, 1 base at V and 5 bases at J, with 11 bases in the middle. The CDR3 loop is CASSLGWGRTEAFF. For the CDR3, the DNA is TGTGCCAGCAGCTTAGGGTGGGGTAGGACTGAAGCTTTCTTT.

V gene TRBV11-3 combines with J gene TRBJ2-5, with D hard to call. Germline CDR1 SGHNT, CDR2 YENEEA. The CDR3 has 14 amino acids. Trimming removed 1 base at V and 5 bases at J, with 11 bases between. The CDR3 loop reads CASSLGRSLETQYF. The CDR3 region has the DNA TGTGCCAGCAGCTTAGGCCGGTCCTTGGAGACCCAGTACTTC.

CDR3 nucleotide sequence: TGCGCCAGCAGCCAGCAGGCGGACAGCCTCGAGCAGTACTTC. It yields the protein CASSQQADSLEQYF. The chain combines TRBV5-1 with TRBJ2-7; tentative D call: TRBD1 (6 bases). CDR1 is SGHRS, CDR2 YFSETQ, per germline. With 4 bases removed from V and 6 bases from J, the gap between germline ends came to 17 bases. This CDR3 has 14 amino acids.

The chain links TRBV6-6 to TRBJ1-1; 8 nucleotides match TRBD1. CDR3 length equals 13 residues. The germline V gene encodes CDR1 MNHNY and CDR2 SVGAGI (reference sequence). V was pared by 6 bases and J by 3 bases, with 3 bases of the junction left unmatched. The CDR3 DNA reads TGTGCCAGCAGCTCACAGGGGGACACTGAAGCTTTCTTT. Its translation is CASSSQGDTEAFF.

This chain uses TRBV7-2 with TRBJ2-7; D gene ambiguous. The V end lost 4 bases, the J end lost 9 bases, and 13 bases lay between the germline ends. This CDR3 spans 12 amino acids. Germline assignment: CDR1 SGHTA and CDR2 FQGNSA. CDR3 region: CASSSQWVGQYF. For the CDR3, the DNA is TGTGCCAGCAGCTCACAGTGGGTGGGGCAGTACTTC.

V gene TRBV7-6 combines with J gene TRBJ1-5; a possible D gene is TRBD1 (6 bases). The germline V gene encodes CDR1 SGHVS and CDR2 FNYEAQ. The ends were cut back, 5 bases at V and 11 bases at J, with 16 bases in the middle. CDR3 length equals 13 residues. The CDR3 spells CASSPATDRSQHF. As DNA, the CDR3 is TGTGCCAGCAGCCCCGCCACCGACAGGTCCCAGCATTTT.